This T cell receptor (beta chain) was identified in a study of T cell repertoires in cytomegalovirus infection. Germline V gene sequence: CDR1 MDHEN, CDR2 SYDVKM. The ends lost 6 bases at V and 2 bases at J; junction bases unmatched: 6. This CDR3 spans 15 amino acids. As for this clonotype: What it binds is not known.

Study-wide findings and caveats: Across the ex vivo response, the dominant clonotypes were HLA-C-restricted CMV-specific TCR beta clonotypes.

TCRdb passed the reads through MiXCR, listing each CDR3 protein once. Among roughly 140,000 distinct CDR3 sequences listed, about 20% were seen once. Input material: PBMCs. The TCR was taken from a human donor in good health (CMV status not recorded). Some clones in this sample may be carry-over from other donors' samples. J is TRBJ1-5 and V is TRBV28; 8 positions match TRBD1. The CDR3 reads CASRPTGGGNQPQHF. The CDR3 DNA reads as TGTGCCAGCAGGCCTACAGGGGGAGGCAATCAGCCCCAGCATTTT.